The present entry profiles one TCR beta chain with its context. The sample comes from a study of CXCR3-negative and CXCR3-positive naive CD8 T cells. UMI-tagged TRB cDNA libraries were built via 5' RACE. TCRdb re-called the 5' RACE reads and catalogs CDR3 proteins one per entry, DNA excluded. The sample features approximately 66,000 distinct CDR3 sequences, with approximately 1.5% in its top ten. The germline CDR1 and CDR2 sequences are MNHEY and SVGEGT. The CDR3 has 13 residues. This chain joins TRBV6-2 or TRBV6-3 and TRBJ2-1; the TCRdb call, TRBD2, lacks DNA for checking. The sequenced material came from naive CXCR3- CD8+ T cells from blood. The subset: CD45RO-CCR7+CD27+CD95- naive CD8+ T cells lacking CXCR3 (TNR3-). This receptor was obtained from a human donor in good health. Some clones in this sample may be carry-over from other donors' samples. CDR3 sequence: CASSPSSWNEQFF.